These T cell receptor beta chains were read from a single sample in a study of T cell changes during pregnancy in multiple sclerosis. Libraries were prepared by immunoSEQ multiplex PCR; TCRdb keeps only in-frame clonotypes and omits some of them. The repertoire holds some 70,000 clones, with roughly nine tenths as singletons. The material sequenced was CD8+ T cells from peripheral blood mononuclear cells, taken before pregnancy. The receptors were sampled from a female donor with multiple sclerosis, enrolled in a pregnancy study. The CDR3 runs from the conserved cysteine through the conserved F or W. Fields, in order: V gene, J gene, CDR3 length, CDR3 protein.

TRBV7-6,TRBJ1-4,14,CASSLAGHNEKLFF
TRBV29-1,TRBJ2-7,12,CSVDGGDGEQYF
TRBV10-1,TRBJ2-1,14,CASSESTSGGEQFF
TRBV7-6,TRBJ2-2,14,CASSLGLNTGELFF
TRBV2,TRBJ2-4,16,CASSEYGRLAKNIQYF
TRBV4-2,TRBJ1-1,15,CASSHPSDRGTEAFF
TRBV14,TRBJ2-3,18,CASSQGHSTGTAGHTQYF
TRBV7-9,TRBJ2-5,13,CASTPLHQETQYF
TRBV5-1,TRBJ1-4,16,CASSRGTGESNEKLFF
TRBV5-1,TRBJ2-7,15,CASSPNRGGSYEQYF
TRBV6-1,TRBJ2-7,15,CASSVDRLPSYEQYF
TRBV6-5,TRBJ1-2,14,CASSYDRSRRGYTF
TRBV5-1,TRBJ2-1,18,CASSLGTSGGAGWNEQFF
TRBV7-9,TRBJ1-1,14,CASSLESGGTEAFF
TRBV15,TRBJ1-1,16,CATSDGPGTGVFGAFF
TRBV6-1,TRBJ2-1,15,CASSGTPSGGNEQFF
TRBV5-6,TRBJ1-2,14,CASSLGQLLYGYTF
TRBV5-6,TRBJ2-1,16,CASSLAGSGSYNEQFF
TRBV13,TRBJ2-1,13,CASSPGRGNEQFF
TRBV19,TRBJ1-5,13,CASEDNSNQPQHF
TRBV28,TRBJ1-1,15,CASSALSLRDTEAFF
TRBV19,TRBJ2-2,14,CASSLGLNTGELFF
TRBV2,TRBJ1-2,15,CASRTRGERMGGYTF